This T cell receptor (beta chain) was sequenced during a study of cytomegalovirus exposure and HLA in healthy donors. The CDR3 sequence is 13 residues long. V was clipped by 5 bases and J by 11 bases; unmatched bases: 9. Germline values: CDR1 SSHAT, CDR2 FNYEAQ (reference sequence). The study ran its PCR with 60 Vbeta and 13 Jbeta primers. The repertoire was sequenced with immunoSEQ multiplex PCR; TCRdb's copy has only in-frame clones and lacks some. The sample consists of about 160,000 clones, roughly 84% of them appearing once. A remark on this clone: Its antigen remains unknown.

Study conclusions and caveats: Cytomegalovirus status was reportedly diagnosed by the classifier with high specificity and sensitivity. Within an earlier analysis, most TCR beta V segments proved productive either about 90% or about 30% of the time. When analyzed later, the rates of TCR association showed variation by HLA locus, with DRB1 the most and HLA-C the fewest.

The sample was PBMCs. V and J are TRBV7-7 and TRBJ2-5, with 9 bases identical to TRBD1. This TCR was recovered from a man younger than 35 in good health and CMV-seronegative. The CDR3: CASSSGTGLEQYF. The CDR3 DNA sequence: TGTGCCAGCAGCAGTGGGACAGGGCTGGAGCAGTACTTC.